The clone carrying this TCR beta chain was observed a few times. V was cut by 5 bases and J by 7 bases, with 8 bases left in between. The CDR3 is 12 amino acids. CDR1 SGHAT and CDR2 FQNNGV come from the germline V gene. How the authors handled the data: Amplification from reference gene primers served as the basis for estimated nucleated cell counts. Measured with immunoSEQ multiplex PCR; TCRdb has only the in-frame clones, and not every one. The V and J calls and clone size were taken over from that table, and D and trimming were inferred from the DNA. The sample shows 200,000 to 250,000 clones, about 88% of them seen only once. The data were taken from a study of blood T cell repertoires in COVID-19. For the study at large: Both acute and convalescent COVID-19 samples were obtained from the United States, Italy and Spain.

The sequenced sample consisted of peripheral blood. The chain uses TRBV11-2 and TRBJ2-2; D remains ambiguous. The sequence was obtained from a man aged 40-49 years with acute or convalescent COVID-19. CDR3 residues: CASSPIVGELFF. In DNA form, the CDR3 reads TGTGCCAGCAGCCCCATTGTCGGGGAGCTGTTTTTT.